This passage covers 15 T cell receptor beta chains from one sample sequenced in a study of blood T cell repertoires in COVID-19. Measured with immunoSEQ multiplex PCR; TCRdb has only the in-frame clones, and not every one. The sample has under 250,000 clones; almost 85% are singletons. The sequencing input was peripheral blood. The receptors derive from a woman in her forties or fifties with active or convalescent COVID-19.

V is TRBV14 and J is TRBJ1-4; D gene unclear. V lost 6 bases and J lost 8, with 16 bases in between. There are 14 residues in the CDR3. CDR1 SGHDN and CDR2 FVKESK come from the germline V gene. The CDR3 protein is CASRQTGGPEKLFF. For the CDR3, the DNA is TGTGCCAGCAGACAAACCGGCGGCCCGGAAAAACTGTTTTTT.

In this sample, this clone turned up a few times. J is TRBJ2-2 and V is TRBV29-1; a possible D gene is TRBD1 (6 bases). CDR3 length: 15 amino acids. CDR1 and CDR2 (germline): SQVTM, ANQGSEA. Between the trimmed V and J ends, which lost 5 bases and 0 bases, there was a span of 13 bases. CDR3 protein: CSVPRGISNTGELFF. CDR3 in DNA: TGCAGCGTTCCCAGGGGAATTTCGAACACCGGGGAGCTGTTTTTT.

The rearrangement joins TRBV28 to TRBJ1-5, with 7 nucleotides matching TRBD1. Looked up from germline, CDR1 is MDHEN and CDR2 is SYDVKM. This CDR3 is built from 13 residues. The ends lost 2 bases at V and 7 bases at J; junction bases unmatched: 2. The CDR3 coding sequence is TGTGCCAGCAGTTTAGACAGGGCCCAGCCCCAGCATTTT. This gives the protein CASSLDRAQPQHF.

Of note for this clone: The sample carries other DNA sequences with the same CDR3. As DNA, the CDR3 is TGTGCCATTAGGGACAGGAACACTGAAGCTTTCTTT. Its translation is CAIRDRNTEAFF. The chain carries TRBV19 and TRBJ1-1; 7 bases are shared with TRBD1. CDR3 length: 12 residues. Germline V gene data show CDR1 as LNHDA and CDR2 as SQIVND (reference sequence). V shed 10 bases, J shed 1 base, and the junction held 3 bases outside the gene matches.

The V gene is TRBV2, the J gene TRBJ1-5; a weak D match, TRBD1 (6 bases). The ends were cut back, 3 bases at V and 7 bases at J, with 10 bases in the middle. Germline V gene data show CDR1 as SNHLY and CDR2 as FYNNEI. This CDR3 has 13 residues. DNA of the CDR3: TGTGCCAGCAGTGACTACAGGGTACAGCCCCAGCATTTT. This encodes CASSDYRVQPQHF.

The sample holds one count of this clone. The V gene is TRBV6-5, the J gene TRBJ1-3; D is ambiguous. The CDR3 length is 16 residues. Germline loops: CDR1 MNHEY, CDR2 SVGAGI. The V gene lost 0 bases and the J gene lost 0 bases, with 9 bases spanning the gap. CDR3 DNA sequence: TGTGCCAGCAGTTACTCGTCCGGACTCTCTGGAAACACCATATATTTT. This gives the protein CASSYSSGLSGNTIYF.

The chain is built from TRBV3-1 (or the pseudogene TRBV3-2) and TRBJ2-5; 14 bases match TRBD2. This CDR3 contains 17 residues. V shed 5 bases and J 5 bases; nucleotides not matched to a gene: 10. Germline V gene lookup returns CDR1 LGHDT and CDR2 YNNKEL (reference sequence). This chain's CDR3 is CASSSGTSGSPWETQYF. The CDR3 DNA sequence: TGTGCCAGCAGCTCCGGGACTAGCGGGAGCCCGTGGGAGACCCAGTACTTC.

The chain carries TRBV19 and TRBJ1-1; possible D gene TRBD1, 5 bases. The germline CDR1 and CDR2 sequences are LNHDA and SQIVND (reference sequence). V was trimmed by 5 bases and J by 2 bases, leaving 9 bases between them. There are 13 residues in the CDR3. This chain's CDR3 is CASSATANTEAFF. DNA for the CDR3: TGTGCCAGTAGTGCGACAGCAAACACTGAAGCTTTCTTT.

J is TRBJ2-1 and V is TRBV7-9, with TRBD2 matching 7 bases. V trimming: 3 bases; J trimming: 2 bases; junction bases outside the gene matches: 10. The CDR3 length is 17 residues. CDR1 and CDR2 from the germline V gene are SEHNR and FQNEAQ (reference sequence). The CDR3: CASSFHLGGTTYNEQFF. DNA for the CDR3: TGTGCCAGCAGCTTCCACCTGGGGGGGACGACCTACAATGAGCAGTTCTTC.

The J gene is TRBJ1-3, the V gene TRBV3-1 (or the pseudogene TRBV3-2); TRBD1 might be the D (6 bases). Germline V CDR1 and CDR2: LGHDT, YNNKEL (reference sequence). Between the trimmed V and J ends, which lost 5 bases and 0 bases, there was a span of 17 bases. The CDR3 runs 17 residues. This CDR3 is CASSVVRGASSGNTIYF. Here the CDR3 DNA reads TGTGCCAGCAGCGTCGTGCGGGGGGCCAGCTCTGGAAACACCATATATTTT.

The genes are TRBV4-1 and TRBJ1-1; 10 nucleotides line up with TRBD1. The CDR3 consists of 19 residues. V lost 5 bases, J lost 7 bases, and 22 bases stayed unmatched. The germline V gene has CDR1 MGHRA and CDR2 YSYEKL. CDR3 DNA: TGCGCCAGCAGCAGTGTGGGGACAGGGGCTTACCTTCGACCTAATGAAGCTTTCTTT. Its protein is CASSSVGTGAYLRPNEAFF.

The rearrangement links TRBV2 to TRBJ2-1, with D possibly TRBD1 on 6 matching bases. The CDR3 extends over 15 amino acids. The V and J ends lost 2 bases and 2 bases respectively, with 10 bases between them. Looked up from germline, CDR1 is SNHLY and CDR2 is FYNNEI. CDR3 region: CASSESRGTYNEQFF. The DNA for the CDR3 is TGTGCCAGCAGTGAAAGCAGGGGCACCTACAATGAGCAGTTCTTC.

The chain joins TRBV6-4 to TRBJ1-1, with 8 bases that match TRBD1. J gave up 5 bases and V 6 bases, and 5 bases lay outside the gene matches. This CDR3 is 13 amino acids long. The germline CDR1 and CDR2 sequences are MRHNA and SNTAGT. CDR3 sequence: CASRFDRGTEAFF. The DNA of the CDR3 is TGTGCCAGCAGATTTGACAGGGGAACTGAAGCTTTCTTT.

This clone is a singleton in its sample. The rearrangement uses TRBV11-1 and TRBJ1-3, with no clear D. The germline V gene encodes CDR1 SGHAT and CDR2 FQDESV (reference sequence). V was clipped by 5 bases and J by 0 bases, with 11 bases between them. CDR3 length: 15 residues. CDR3 in DNA: TGTGCCAGCAGCCGGGATGATTTCTCTGGAAACACCATATATTTT. Encoded protein: CASSRDDFSGNTIYF.

The chain is built from TRBV7-8 and TRBJ1-1; possible D gene TRBD1, 6 bases. V lost 4 bases and J 5 bases, leaving 14 bases between the germline ends. The CDR3 consists of 14 residues. Looked up from germline, CDR1 is SGHVS and CDR2 is FQNEAQ. The CDR3 sequence is CASSSTGSSTEAFF. In DNA, the CDR3 is TGTGCCAGCAGCTCCACAGGGTCGTCGACTGAAGCTTTCTTT.